This T cell receptor beta chain appears in the sequencing data of a study of blood T cell repertoires in COVID-19. In germline, CDR1 is MGHRA, CDR2 YSYEKL. CDR3 size: 15 residues. The V gene lost 9 bases and the J gene lost 4 bases, with 18 bases spanning the gap. Participant reports of clinical history set cohort assignment. Exposed volunteers were people who met a COVID-19 case within 2 weeks before study entry. Some clones are missing from TCRdb's copy, which holds only in-frame ones; the method was immunoSEQ multiplex PCR. The table includes some 340,000 clones, 90% detected once. Sequenced: PBMCs or T cells enriched from blood (not recorded which). The receptor was derived from a woman in her twenties or thirties who had been exposed to COVID-19. The chain recombines TRBV4-1 with TRBJ1-4; D is possibly TRBD1 (6 bases). CDR3 residues: CARALEQGVNEKLFF. The CDR3 bases are TGCGCCAGAGCCCTAGAACAGGGAGTTAATGAAAAACTGTTTTTT.